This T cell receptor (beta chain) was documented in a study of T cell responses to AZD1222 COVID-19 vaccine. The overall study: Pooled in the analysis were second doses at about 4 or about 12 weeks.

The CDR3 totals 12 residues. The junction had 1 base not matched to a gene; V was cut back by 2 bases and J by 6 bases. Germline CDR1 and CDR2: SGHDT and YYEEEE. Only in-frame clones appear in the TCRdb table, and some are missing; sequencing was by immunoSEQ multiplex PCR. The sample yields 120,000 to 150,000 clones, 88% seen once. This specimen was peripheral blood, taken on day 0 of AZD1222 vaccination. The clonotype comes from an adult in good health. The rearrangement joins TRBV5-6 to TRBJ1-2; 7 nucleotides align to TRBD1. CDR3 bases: TGTGCCAGCAGCTTTGACAGGGATGGCTACACCTTC. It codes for CASSFDRDGYTF.